The T cell receptor (beta chain) described here comes from a study of cytomegalovirus exposure and HLA in healthy donors. CDR1 is MNHEY and CDR2 is SMNVEV in the germline V gene (reference sequence). The V segment lost 3 bases and the J segment 4 bases; nucleotides outside the gene matches: 4. This CDR3 is 15 amino acids long. Researchers ran the PCR with 60 Vbeta and 13 Jbeta primers. Produced via immunoSEQ multiplex PCR; TCRdb's table is partial and in-frame only. Of roughly 100,000 clones listed, about four fifths are singletons. The source is a middle-aged woman in good health and CMV-seronegative. The sequencing sample was made of PBMCs. The rearrangement links TRBV27 to TRBJ2-5; 11 bases line up with TRBD2. CDR3 bases: TGTGCCAGCAGTTTCACTAGCGGGGGAGCAGAGACCCAGTACTTC. It translates to CASSFTSGGAETQYF.